This entry describes one T cell receptor beta chain. Its target is unknown. The sample originates from a study of cytomegalovirus exposure and HLA in healthy donors. About the research overall: In a later analysis, the roughly 120 validation repertoires were reported to have used the same platform as the 600 to 700 first-cohort repertoires.

Separate from the roughly 720-subject first cohort, the roughly 130-subject validation cohort was the one that the donors belonged to. Method: immunoSEQ multiplex PCR; TCRdb's copy keeps in-frame clones and lacks some. The data hold approximately 71,000 clones, with about 94% observed a single time. Whole-study results and caveats: As confirmed in vitro, three CMV-associated chains were specific for CMV antigens. The authors listed 164 TCR beta chains as cytomegalovirus-associated.

Material: PBMCs. The clonotype originates from a young woman in good health and CMV-seronegative.

CDR3 sequence: CASTRDRGITEAFF. The CDR3 DNA is TGTGCCAGCACCAGGGACAGGGGAATTACTGAAGCTTTCTTT. This rearrangement joins TRBV6-1 to TRBJ1-1; 10 bases are shared with TRBD1. V lost 7 bases to trimming and J lost 5 bases; unmatched junction nucleotides: 7. The V gene's germline CDR1 is MNHNS and CDR2 SASEGT. The CDR3 covers 14 residues.